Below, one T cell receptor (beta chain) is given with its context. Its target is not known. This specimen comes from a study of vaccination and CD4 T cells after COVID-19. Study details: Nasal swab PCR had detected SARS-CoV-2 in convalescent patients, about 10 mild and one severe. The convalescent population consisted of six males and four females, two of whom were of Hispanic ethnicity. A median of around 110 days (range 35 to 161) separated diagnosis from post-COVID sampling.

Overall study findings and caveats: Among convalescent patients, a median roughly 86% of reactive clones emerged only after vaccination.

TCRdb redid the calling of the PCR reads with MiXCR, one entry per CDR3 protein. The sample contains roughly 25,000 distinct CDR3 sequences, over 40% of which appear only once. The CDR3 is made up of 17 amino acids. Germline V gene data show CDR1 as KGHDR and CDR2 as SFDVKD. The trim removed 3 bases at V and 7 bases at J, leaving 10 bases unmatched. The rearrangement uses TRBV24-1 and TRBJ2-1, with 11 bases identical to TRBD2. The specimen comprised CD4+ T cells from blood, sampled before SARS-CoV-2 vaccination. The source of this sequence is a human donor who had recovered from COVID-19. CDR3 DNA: TGTGCCACCAGTGATGATAGCGGGAGGGGGTTTGCTAATGAGCAGTTCTTC. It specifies CATSDDSGRGFANEQFF.